One and the same sample provided the 14 T cell receptor beta chains below, sequenced in a study of T cells in Graves' hyperthyroidism and ophthalmopathy. Authors of the study amplified TCR beta CDR3 regions from RNA transcripts. The HTBI primer set served for first-round RT-PCR of the TCR CDR3. TCRdb analysed the multiplex PCR reads with MiXCR anew, one entry per CDR3 protein. This table holds approximately 600,000 distinct CDR3 sequences, around 16% found once. Material for sequencing was blood. These receptors were taken from a young woman with Graves' hyperthyroidism.

The rearrangement joins TRBV9 to TRBJ2-2; 7 bases line up with TRBD1. The CDR3 runs to 18 residues. Trimming at V came to 2 bases and at J to 3 bases, leaving 13 bases not matched to a gene. In germline, CDR1 is SGDLS, CDR2 YYNGEE. This chain's CDR3 is CASSVLPSQGRYTGELFF. DNA of the CDR3: TGTGCCAGCAGCGTCCTCCCATCACAGGGGCGGTACACCGGGGAGCTGTTTTTT.

This clonotype was counted only a few times. This chain links TRBV10-3 with TRBJ1-4; TRBD1 matches 7 bases. Trimming took 9 bases from V and 8 from J; bases not matched to a gene: 9. CDR3 length equals 13 residues. CDR1 is ENHRY, CDR2 SYGVKD, per germline. The CDR3 region has the DNA TGTGCCATACAACAGGGGATCACAGAAAAACTGTTTTTT. The encoded protein is CAIQQGITEKLFF.

The table lists this clonotype with many counts. The chain uses TRBV6-1 and TRBJ1-5; 8 nucleotides align to TRBD1. CDR1 and CDR2 from the germline V gene are MNHNS and SASEGT. The CDR3 loop spans 14 amino acids. J gave up 3 bases and V 5 bases, and 3 bases lay outside the gene matches. CDR3 amino acids: CASSSRGLNQPQHF. CDR3 bases: TGTGCCAGCAGTTCCAGGGGGCTCAATCAGCCCCAGCATTTT.

This clonotype has only a few counts. The rearrangement uses TRBV10-3 and TRBJ2-7; the match to TRBD2 covers 12 bases. V gave up 4 bases and J gave up 3 bases; unmatched junction bases: 1. There are 14 residues in the CDR3. In germline, CDR1 is ENHRY, CDR2 SYGVKD. The CDR3 nucleotides read TGTGCCATCAGTGGGACTAGCGGGAACTACGAGCAGTACTTC. This sequence encodes CAISGTSGNYEQYF.

This clonotype was seen only a few times. The chain recombines TRBV7-8 with TRBJ2-7, with TRBD1 matching 8 bases. Germline V gene data show CDR1 as SGHVS and CDR2 as FQNEAQ. The CDR3 runs to 14 residues. The trim removed 2 bases at V and 3 bases at J, leaving 3 bases unmatched. The CDR3 sequence is CASSLMGTGYEQYF. CDR3 DNA sequence: TGTGCCAGCAGCTTAATGGGGACAGGCTACGAGCAGTACTTC.

This clonotype has at least ten counts. The chain has TRBV6-1 and TRBJ2-7, with TRBD2 matching 13 bases. CDR1 and CDR2 from the germline V gene are MNHNS and SASEGT. The length of the CDR3 is 15 residues. Unmatched junction bases numbered 1, after V lost 1 base and J lost 4 bases. CDR3 loop: CASSEGTSGRYEQYF. In nucleotides, the CDR3 is TGTGCCAGCAGTGAAGGGACTAGCGGGAGATACGAGCAGTACTTC.

This clonotype was seen ten or more times. The chain carries TRBV28 and TRBJ1-5; D gene unclear. The CDR3 has 13 amino acids. Trimming removed 5 bases from V and 7 bases from J, with 12 bases in between. Germline V gene sequence: CDR1 MDHEN, CDR2 SYDVKM. CDR3 residues: CASSPTVAQPQHF. In DNA form, the CDR3 reads TGTGCCAGCAGTCCCACGGTGGCGCAGCCCCAGCATTTT.

Many counts were recorded for this clonotype. The chain joins TRBV30 to TRBJ2-1; 8 bases align to TRBD2. V was pared by 1 base and J by 12 bases, with 17 bases of the junction left unmatched. This CDR3 comprises 16 residues. The germline V gene encodes CDR1 GTSNPN and CDR2 SVGIG (reference sequence). CDR3: CAWSDGWLAGQPGQFF. CDR3 nucleotides: TGTGCCTGGAGTGACGGATGGCTAGCGGGCCAACCGGGGCAGTTCTTC. Supplemented by reference TRBV30 and TRBJ2-1, the full variable domain reads SQTIHQWPATLVQPVGSPLSLECTVEGTSNPNLYWYRQAAGRGLQLLFYSVGIGQISSEVPQNLSASRPQDRQFILSSKKLLLSDSGFYLCAWSDGWLAGQPGQFFGPGTRLTVL.

In its sample, this clonotype was seen many times. The V call is TRBV7-9, the J call TRBJ2-7; possible D gene TRBD2, 5 bases. This CDR3 has 12 residues. The V and J ends lost 5 bases and 5 bases respectively, with 10 bases between them. Germline V gene sequence: CDR1 SEHNR, CDR2 FQNEAQ (reference sequence). CDR3 sequence: CASSQSGNEQYF. For the CDR3, the DNA is TGTGCCAGCAGCCAATCGGGGAACGAGCAGTACTTC.

This clonotype occurred many times. The CDR3 spells CASTGTSDYEQYF. The CDR3 region has the DNA TGTGCCAGTACCGGGACTAGCGATTACGAGCAGTACTTC. V gene TRBV7-8 combines with J gene TRBJ2-7; 10 bases are a match to TRBD2. Germline V gives CDR1 SGHVS, CDR2 FQNEAQ. This CDR3 has 13 amino acids. V shed 9 bases and J 4 bases; nucleotides not matched to a gene: 6.

This clonotype came up once. J is TRBJ1-2 and V is TRBV6-2 or TRBV6-3, with D hard to call. CDR3 length: 15 amino acids. Germline V CDR1 and CDR2: MNHEY, SVGEGT. Trimming left V 4 bases short and J 3 bases short, with 15 bases between. CDR3 in amino acids: CASSSQRARDYGYTF. The DNA for the CDR3 is TGTGCCAGCAGTTCGCAGAGAGCCAGAGACTATGGCTACACCTTC.

The CDR3 reads CASSLVTARGTEAFF. The CDR3 coding sequence is TGTGCCAGCAGCTTGGTGACCGCTCGGGGCACTGAAGCTTTCTTT. J is TRBJ1-1 and V is TRBV5-4; D gene unclear. V lost 0 bases and J lost 4, with 13 bases in between. Germline V gene sequence: CDR1 SGHNT, CDR2 YYREEE (reference sequence). This CDR3 is 15 amino acids long.

The V call is TRBV6-1, the J call TRBJ1-4, with 7 bases fitting TRBD1. The CDR3 runs 18 residues. Germline-derived CDR1 and CDR2 are MNHNS and SASEGT. V was clipped by 10 bases and J by 4 bases; unmatched bases: 21. Here the CDR3 reads CAIPAVTGRLDFNEKLFF. The CDR3 DNA reads as TGTGCCATCCCAGCAGTGACAGGGCGTTTAGATTTTAATGAAAAACTGTTTTTT.

This clonotype was observed a handful of times. V gene TRBV18 combines with J gene TRBJ2-1, with D hard to call. The CDR3 is made up of 17 amino acids. CDR1 and CDR2 (germline): KGHSH, LQKENI. Trimming took 3 bases from V and 4 from J, leaving 19 bases between them. The CDR3 nucleotides are TGTGCCAGCTCACCCGCCAACCCCCTTAGTGGGTACAATGAGCAGTTCTTC. Protein sequence: CASSPANPLSGYNEQFF.